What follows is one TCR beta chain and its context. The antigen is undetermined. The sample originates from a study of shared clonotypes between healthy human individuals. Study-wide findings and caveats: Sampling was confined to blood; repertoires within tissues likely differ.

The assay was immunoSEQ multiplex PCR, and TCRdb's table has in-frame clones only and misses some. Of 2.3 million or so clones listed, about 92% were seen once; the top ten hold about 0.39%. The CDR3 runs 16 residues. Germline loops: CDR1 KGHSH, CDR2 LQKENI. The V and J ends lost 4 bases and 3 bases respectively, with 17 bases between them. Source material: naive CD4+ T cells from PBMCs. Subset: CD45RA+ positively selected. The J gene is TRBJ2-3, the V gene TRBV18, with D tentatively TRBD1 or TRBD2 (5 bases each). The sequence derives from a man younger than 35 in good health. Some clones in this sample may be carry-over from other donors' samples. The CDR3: CASSHTGRPETDTQYF. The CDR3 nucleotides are TGTGCCAGCTCACATACGGGACGCCCTGAAACAGATACGCAGTATTTT.